The 4 T cell receptor beta chains in this list originate from one sample, sequenced in a study of T cell clonality in common variable immunodeficiency. TCRdb's copy holds only in-frame clones and misses some; the assay was immunoSEQ multiplex PCR. The repertoire consists of over 50,000 clones, none detected only once. The source material was peripheral blood mononuclear cells. Receptors originate from a person aged 18 to 75 in good health.

This clone was found many times. The read is 3 residues too short to cover the CDR3 end, so that end is filled in from the germline J gene. The chain combines TRBV5-1 with TRBJ2-2, with 7 bases fitting TRBD1. The CDR3 length is 15 residues. CDR1 is SGHRS and CDR2 is YFSETQ in the germline V gene. CDR3 DNA, as far as it was read: TGCGCCAGCAGTTCTACAGGGGCAATTAATGAAAAG. The encoded protein is CASSSTGAINEK. The full CDR3 reads CASSSTGAINEKLFF.

This clone turned up a few times. The read ends 3 residues early relative to the CDR3; the germline J gene fills the gap. V usage is TRBV18 and J usage is TRBJ2-5, with 8 bases identical to TRBD1. The CDR3 consists of 14 residues. The germline V gene encodes CDR1 KGHSH and CDR2 LQKENI. With 3 bases clipped from V and 2 bases from J, the junction kept 2 bases outside the gene matches. The part of the CDR3 DNA that was read is TGTGCCAGCTCACCGTACAGGGGGCAAGAGACC. Protein product: CASSPYRGQET. The complete CDR3 reads CASSPYRGQETQYF.

At least ten counts were recorded for this clone. This CDR3 is CASIDTLAGEETQYF. Incomplete CDR3 DNA: TGTGCCAGCATTGACACCCTAGCGGGAGAAGAGACC. V gene TRBV18 combines with J gene TRBJ2-5; 10 bases are shared with TRBD2. Read data end 3 residues before the CDR3 end; the end is taken from the germline J gene. The CDR3 consists of 15 residues. Germline CDR1 is KGHSH and CDR2 is LQKENI. With 8 bases clipped from V and 3 bases from J, the junction kept 9 bases outside the gene matches.

This clone was seen at least ten times. The part of the CDR3 DNA that was read is TGTGCCAGCAGCTTTACAGGGCGCAATGAAAAA. It is translated as CASSFTGRNEK. The whole CDR3 region reads CASSFTGRNEKLFF. The chain recombines TRBV5-6 with TRBJ1-4, with D possibly being TRBD1 (6 bases). The DNA ends 3 residues before the CDR3 does, and the rest of the CDR3 is filled in from the germline J gene. The CDR3 covers 14 residues. Between the trimmed V and J ends, which lost 2 bases and 5 bases, there was a span of 10 bases. Germline loops: CDR1 SGHDT, CDR2 YYEEEE.